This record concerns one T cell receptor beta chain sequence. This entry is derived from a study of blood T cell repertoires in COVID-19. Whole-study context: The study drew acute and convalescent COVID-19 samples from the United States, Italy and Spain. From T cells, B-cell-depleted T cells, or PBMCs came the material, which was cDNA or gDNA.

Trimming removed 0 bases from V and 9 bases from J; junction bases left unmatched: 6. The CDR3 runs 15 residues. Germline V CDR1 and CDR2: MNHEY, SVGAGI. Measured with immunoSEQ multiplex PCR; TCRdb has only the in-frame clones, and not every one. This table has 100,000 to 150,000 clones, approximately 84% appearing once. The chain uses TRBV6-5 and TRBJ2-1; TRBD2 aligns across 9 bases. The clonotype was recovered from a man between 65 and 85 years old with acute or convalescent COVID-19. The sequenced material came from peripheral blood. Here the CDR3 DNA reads TGTGCCAGCAGTTACTCCGGGACTAGCTGGGGTGAGCAGTTCTTC. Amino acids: CASSYSGTSWGEQFF.